This T cell receptor (beta chain) was captured in a study of T-cell reconstitution after alpha-beta-depleted transplantation in children. The germline V gene has CDR1 SGHRS and CDR2 YFSETQ. V was trimmed by 4 bases and J by 0 bases, leaving 17 bases between them. This CDR3 comprises 17 residues. Preparing the TCRbeta library involved the use of unique molecular identifiers. TCRdb reprocessed the PCR reads via MiXCR and lists one record per CDR3 protein. The sample has around 960,000 distinct CDR3 sequences; roughly 29% are singletons. This clonotype was recorded a few times. This sample comprised PBMCs, mostly from graft donor cells, obtained 360 days after TCRalphabeta/CD19-depleted stem cell transplant. This clonotype was sampled from a boy under three years old who had a stem cell transplant for SCID, so the T cells may come from the graft donor. The V call is TRBV5-1, the J call TRBJ2-1, with D perhaps matching TRBD1 (5 bases). CDR3 protein: CASSLPWTLPSYNEQFF. The CDR3 region has the DNA TGCGCCAGCAGCCTGCCCTGGACATTACCCTCCTACAATGAGCAGTTCTTC.